This entry lists 28 T cell receptor beta chains sequenced from one sample in a study of blood T cell repertoires in COVID-19 (dated by TCRdb to 2020 to 2021). Libraries came from the immunoSEQ multiplex PCR assay. The table was pulled from immuneACCESS by TCRdb, which kept in-frame rearrangements only. Such tables lose some clones; where checked, under half of the loss comes from unresolved V genes, and the rest has no known cause. The sample records 90,000 or so clones, over 70% of which are singletons. The top ten clones comprise about 1% of the sample. Specimen: peripheral blood. Receptors originate from a human donor in a cohort sampled during active COVID-19.

The chain couples TRBV15 to TRBJ1-5; maybe TRBD1 (6 bases). Germline CDR1 LNHNV, CDR2 YYDKDF (reference sequence). The CDR3 sequence is 13 residues long. Trimming cost V 7 bases and J 3 bases, with 10 bases left between them. The DNA of the CDR3 is TGTGCCACCACTTACAGGGTCAATCAGCCCCAGCATTTT. It is translated as CATTYRVNQPQHF.

This chain joins TRBV19 and TRBJ2-5; TRBD2 might be the D (5 bases). The CDR3 is 14 amino acids. V lost 1 base and J 4 bases, leaving 10 bases between the germline ends. From germline, CDR1 is LNHDA and CDR2 SQIVND (reference sequence). CDR3 sequence reads: CASSIGWAGETQYF. In DNA, the CDR3 is TGTGCCAGTAGTATAGGGTGGGCGGGAGAGACCCAGTACTTC.

This clone was seen a few times. DNA for the CDR3: TGCGCCAGCAGCCAAGGACACGGCAATCAGCCCCAGCATTTT. It translates to CASSQGHGNQPQHF. The chain has TRBV4-1 and TRBJ1-5; no definite D call. CDR3 length: 14 residues. The V end lost 1 base, the J end lost 2 bases, and 6 bases lay between the germline ends. CDR1 is MGHRA, CDR2 YSYEKL, per germline.

This clone was seen more than once but under ten times. J is TRBJ1-1 and V is TRBV7-2, with TRBD1 matching over 10 bases. The CDR3 length is 15 residues. The trim removed 1 base at V and 5 bases at J, leaving 4 bases unmatched. The germline V gene encodes CDR1 SGHTA and CDR2 FQGNSA. DNA for the CDR3: TGTGCCAGCAGCTTAGGAGACAGGGGGCGAACTGAAGCTTTCTTT. This gives the protein CASSLGDRGRTEAFF. Using reference TRBV7-2 and TRBJ1-1 for the parts outside the CDR3, the full variable domain is GAGVSQSPSNKVTEKGKDVELRCDPISGHTALYWYRQSLGQGLEFLIYFQGNSAPDKSGLPSDRFSAERTGGSVSTLTIQRTQQEDSAVYLCASSLGDRGRTEAFFGQGTRLTVV.

The chain carries TRBV7-9 and TRBJ1-1; D is undetermined. Looked up from germline, CDR1 is SEHNR and CDR2 is FQNEAQ (reference sequence). The CDR3 has 14 amino acids. V gave up 2 bases and J gave up 1 base, with 8 bases separating them. The CDR3 loop reads CASSLSHRNTEAFF. The CDR3 nucleotides read TGTGCCAGCAGCTTATCACACAGGAACACTGAAGCTTTCTTT.

To note about this clone: Mismatch with germline at one junction end may stem from a read error. The chain joins TRBV11-3 to TRBJ1-1, with 8 bases fitting TRBD1. The CDR3 totals 14 residues. CDR1 and CDR2 from the germline V gene are SGHNT and YENEEA. The CDR3 sequence: CASSLDRGSTEAFF. In DNA, the CDR3 is TGTGCCAGCAGTTTAGACAGGGGTTCGACTGAAGCTTTCTTT.

Notes on this clone: This same CDR3 is encoded by further DNA sequences in the sample. The V and J genes are TRBV3-1 (or the pseudogene TRBV3-2) and TRBJ1-4; weak D call: TRBD1 (6 bases). The germline V gene encodes CDR1 LGHDT and CDR2 YNNKEL (reference sequence). V was shortened by 6 bases and J by 6 bases, with 14 bases between the two germline ends. CDR3 length: 14 residues. CDR3 in amino acids: CASRDRGPYEKLFF. The DNA of the CDR3 is TGTGCCAGCAGGGACAGAGGGCCTTATGAAAAACTGTTTTTT.

The rearrangement uses TRBV7-2 and TRBJ2-7, with D unresolved. Germline V lookup: CDR1 SGHTA, CDR2 FQGNSA. This CDR3 is 14 amino acids long. Trimming took off 5 bases at V and 3 bases at J, with 14 bases between the two ends. The CDR3 nucleotides read TGTGCCAGCAGCAAGCAGGAAGGAAACTACGAGCAGTACTTC. This encodes CASSKQEGNYEQYF.

The V call is TRBV5-1, the J call TRBJ1-5, with no clear D. The CDR3 extends over 15 amino acids. V lost 0 bases, J lost 1 base, and 8 bases lay in between. CDR1 and CDR2 (germline): SGHRS, YFSETQ. The CDR3 region has the DNA TGCGCCAGCAGCTTGGGACAAAGCAGCAATCAGCCCCAGCATTTT. Encoded protein: CASSLGQSSNQPQHF.

This chain connects TRBV30 to TRBJ1-1; no clear D. Trimming took off 3 bases at V and 0 bases at J, with 11 bases between the two ends. This CDR3 spans 14 amino acids. CDR1 is GTSNPN and CDR2 is SVGIG in the germline V gene (reference sequence). Here the CDR3 reads CAWREGPVNTEAFF. The CDR3 region has the DNA TGTGCCTGGAGGGAGGGTCCGGTGAACACTGAAGCTTTCTTT.

V usage is TRBV4-1 and J usage is TRBJ2-3, with 8 nucleotides matching TRBD2. J was trimmed by 2 bases and V by 2 bases; bases with no gene match: 9. Germline CDR1 reads MGHRA; CDR2 reads YSYEKL. CDR3 size: 17 residues. CDR3 nucleotides: TGCGCCAGCAGCCAAACCCCACTAGCGGTTATCACAGATACGCAGTATTTT. Translated: CASSQTPLAVITDTQYF.

V gene TRBV5-1 combines with J gene TRBJ1-1; D is possibly TRBD1 (5 bases). Germline values: CDR1 SGHRS, CDR2 YFSETQ. The CDR3 loop spans 15 amino acids. V lost 3 bases and J lost 1, with 13 bases in between. The CDR3 protein is CASSWDGSANTEAFF. In nucleotides, the CDR3 is TGCGCCAGCAGCTGGGACGGGAGCGCGAACACTGAAGCTTTCTTT.

The chain recombines TRBV28 with TRBJ2-1; 12 positions match TRBD2. Germline CDR1 and CDR2: MDHEN and SYDVKM. Trimming removed 5 bases from V and 6 bases from J; junction bases left unmatched: 5. The CDR3 is made up of 15 amino acids. The CDR3 DNA reads as TGTGCCAGCAGTCGGACTAGCGGGAAAGTCAATGAGCAGTTCTTC. Its translation: CASSRTSGKVNEQFF.

Many counts were recorded for this clone. The genes are TRBV4-2 and TRBJ1-6; the match to TRBD1 covers 9 bases. CDR1 is LGHNA, CDR2 YNFKEQ, per germline. The CDR3 is made up of 19 amino acids. V gave up 4 bases and J gave up 0 bases; unmatched junction bases: 10. CDR3 amino acids: CASSRTGGAESSYNSPLHF. The CDR3 DNA reads as TGTGCCAGCAGCCGAACAGGGGGCGCGGAGTCCTCCTATAATTCACCCCTCCACTTT.

The chain joins TRBV5-1 to TRBJ2-6; TRBD1 matches 11 bases. This CDR3 comprises 17 residues. After removal of 7 bases from V and 0 bases from J, the junction contained 6 bases not matched to a gene. The germline V gene encodes CDR1 SGHRS and CDR2 YFSETQ. CDR3 in amino acids: CASRWDRGYSGANVLTF. The DNA of the CDR3 is TGCGCCAGCCGCTGGGACAGGGGGTACTCTGGGGCCAACGTCCTGACTTTC.

The chain links TRBV5-4 to TRBJ1-2; D perhaps matches TRBD1 (5 bases). V was trimmed by 5 bases and J by 7 bases, leaving 15 bases between them. The CDR3 is made up of 13 amino acids. Germline loops: CDR1 SGHNT, CDR2 YYREEE (reference sequence). The CDR3 bases are TGTGCCAGCAGTTGGACATCAGCCGCTGGCTACACCTTC. The encoded protein is CASSWTSAAGYTF.

Written as DNA, the CDR3 is TGCAGCGCTCAGGGGGACTCCTACGAGCAGTACTTC. Translated, it gives CSAQGDSYEQYF. The chain couples TRBV29-1 to TRBJ2-7, with TRBD1 matching 7 bases. V shed 7 bases, J shed 0 bases, and the junction held 3 bases outside the gene matches. The CDR3 has 12 residues. CDR1 and CDR2 (germline): SQVTM, ANQGSEA.

The CDR3 spells CASSLRDLAVETQYF. Here the CDR3 DNA reads TGTGCCAGCAGCTTACGGGACTTGGCTGTGGAGACCCAGTACTTC. This chain joins TRBV7-8 and TRBJ2-5, with D perhaps matching TRBD2 (6 bases). The V gene's germline CDR1 is SGHVS and CDR2 FQNEAQ. V lost 2 bases and J 5 bases, leaving 15 bases between the germline ends. CDR3 length: 15 amino acids.

This chain uses TRBV5-1 with TRBJ2-2; 10 bases map to TRBD2. V was clipped by 6 bases and J by 7 bases; unmatched bases: 6. The CDR3 is 14 amino acids. From germline, CDR1 is SGHRS and CDR2 YFSETQ. The CDR3 nucleotides read TGCGCCAGCAACCTAGCGGGAGCGGGCGGGGAGCTGTTTTTT. This sequence encodes CASNLAGAGGELFF. The full variable domain, its missing parts supplied by reference TRBV5-1 and TRBJ2-2, is KAGVTQTPRYLIKTRGQQVTLSCSPISGHRSVSWYQQTPGQGLQFLFEYFSETQRNKGNFPGRFSGRQFSNSRSEMNVSTLELGDSALYLCASNLAGAGGELFFGEGSRLTVL.

V usage is TRBV28 and J usage is TRBJ1-3; possible D gene TRBD1, 5 bases. Per germline, CDR1 MDHEN and CDR2 SYDVKM. There are 15 residues in the CDR3. Trimming shortened V by 3 bases and J by 1 base, and 10 bases separated the two germline ends. CDR3 amino acids: CASSLEGTSGNTIYF. CDR3 sequence (DNA): TGTGCCAGCAGTTTGGAGGGGACGTCTGGAAACACCATATATTTT.

This clone was picked up one time. J is TRBJ1-2 and V is TRBV11-2; D gene ambiguous. Germline lookup yields CDR1 SGHAT and CDR2 FQNNGV. Trimming took off 4 bases at V and 8 bases at J, with 26 bases between the two ends. This CDR3 has 17 amino acids. This CDR3 reads CASSSPLSVTPRSGYTF. The CDR3 nucleotides read TGTGCCAGCAGCTCCCCCCTTTCTGTCACGCCTAGGAGCGGCTACACCTTC.

On this clone: Other DNA sequences in the same sample also yield this CDR3. The V call is TRBV18, the J call TRBJ2-3; 8 nucleotides align to TRBD1. The CDR3 runs 14 residues. The ends lost 3 bases at V and 1 base at J; junction bases unmatched: 0. Germline V gene lookup returns CDR1 KGHSH and CDR2 LQKENI. The CDR3 loop is CASSPGQGTDTQYF. The CDR3 bases are TGTGCCAGCTCACCGGGACAGGGCACAGATACGCAGTATTTT.

The chain recombines TRBV6-5 with TRBJ1-2; possible D gene TRBD1, 5 bases. V gave up 0 bases and J gave up 7 bases, with 15 bases separating them. Germline lookup yields CDR1 MNHEY and CDR2 SVGAGI. The CDR3 is made up of 15 amino acids. The CDR3 DNA reads as TGTGCCAGCAGTTACTCCATGGGGGGTTTGAGTGGCTACACCTTC. Encoded protein: CASSYSMGGLSGYTF.

The V gene is TRBV28, the J gene TRBJ1-1, with D possibly matching TRBD1 (6 bases). The CDR3 is 16 residues long. The V gene's germline CDR1 is MDHEN and CDR2 SYDVKM. V dropped 6 bases and J dropped 3 bases, with 20 bases sitting between them. The CDR3 bases are TGTGCCAGCAGCTTAGGGGGACACCCGGAGGACACTGAAGCTTTCTTT. Translation: CASSLGGHPEDTEAFF.

This clone is categorized as medium-sized. This sequence joins TRBV27 and TRBJ2-7, with 8 bases lining up with TRBD1. After removal of 5 bases from V and 7 bases from J, the junction contained 4 bases not matched to a gene. The V gene's germline CDR1 is MNHEY and CDR2 SMNVEV (reference sequence). This CDR3 is 12 amino acids long. The CDR3 loop reads CASSGQGGEQYF. CDR3 in DNA: TGTGCCAGCAGTGGACAGGGTGGGGAGCAGTACTTC.

V and J are TRBV6-5 and TRBJ1-1; TRBD1 matches 7 bases. Germline values: CDR1 MNHEY, CDR2 SVGAGI. J was trimmed by 4 bases and V by 5 bases; bases with no gene match: 7. The CDR3 has 14 residues. The CDR3 DNA follows: TGTGCCAGCAGTCCACAGGGGTGGGTCACTGAAGCTTTCTTT. Translating it yields CASSPQGWVTEAFF.

The V gene is TRBV19, the J gene TRBJ1-2, with D perhaps matching TRBD1 (5 bases). The CDR3 sequence is 14 residues long. Germline CDR1 reads LNHDA; CDR2 reads SQIVND (reference sequence). The CDR3 sequence: CASKTGGIGYGYTF. The DNA for the CDR3 is TGTGCTTCAAAAACGGGGGGAATAGGCTATGGCTACACCTTC.

V usage is TRBV20-1 and J usage is TRBJ2-7; no definite D call. Trimming cost V 4 bases and J 7 bases, with 8 bases left between them. The germline V gene encodes CDR1 DFQATT and CDR2 SNEGSKA (reference sequence). There are 10 residues in the CDR3. Here the CDR3 DNA reads TGCAGTGCTACCCCCAAAGAGCAGTACTTC. This encodes CSATPKEQYF.